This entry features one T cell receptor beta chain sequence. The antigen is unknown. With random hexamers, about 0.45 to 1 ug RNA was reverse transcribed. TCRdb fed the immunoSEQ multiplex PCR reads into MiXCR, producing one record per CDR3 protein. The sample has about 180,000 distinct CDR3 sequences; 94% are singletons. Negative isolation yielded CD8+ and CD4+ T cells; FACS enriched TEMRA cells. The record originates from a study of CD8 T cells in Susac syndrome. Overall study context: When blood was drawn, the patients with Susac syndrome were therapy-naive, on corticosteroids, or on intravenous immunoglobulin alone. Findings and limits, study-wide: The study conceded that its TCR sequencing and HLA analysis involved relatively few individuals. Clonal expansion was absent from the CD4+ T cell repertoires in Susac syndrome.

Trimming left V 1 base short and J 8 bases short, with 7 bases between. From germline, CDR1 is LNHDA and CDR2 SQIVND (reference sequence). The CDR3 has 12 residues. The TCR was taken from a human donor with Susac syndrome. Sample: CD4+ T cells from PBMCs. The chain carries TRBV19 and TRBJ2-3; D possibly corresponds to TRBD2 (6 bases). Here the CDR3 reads CASSIVGGTQYF. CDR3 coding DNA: TGTGCCAGTAGTATAGTGGGAGGTACGCAGTATTTT.